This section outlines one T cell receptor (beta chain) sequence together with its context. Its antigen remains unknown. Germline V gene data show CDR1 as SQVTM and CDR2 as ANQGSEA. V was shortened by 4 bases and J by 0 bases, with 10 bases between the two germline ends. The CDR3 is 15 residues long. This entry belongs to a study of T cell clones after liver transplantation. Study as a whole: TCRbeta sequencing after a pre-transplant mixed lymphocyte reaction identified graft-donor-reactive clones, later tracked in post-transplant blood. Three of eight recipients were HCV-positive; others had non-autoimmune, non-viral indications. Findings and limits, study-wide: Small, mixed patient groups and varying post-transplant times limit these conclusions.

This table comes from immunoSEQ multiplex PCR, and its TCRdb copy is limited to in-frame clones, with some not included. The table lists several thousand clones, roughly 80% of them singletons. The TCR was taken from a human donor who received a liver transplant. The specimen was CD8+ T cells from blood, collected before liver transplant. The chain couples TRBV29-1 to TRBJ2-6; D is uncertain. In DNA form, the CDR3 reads TGCAGCGTTGCGGATTCTTCCTCTGGGGCCAACGTCCTGACTTTC. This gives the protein CSVADSSSGANVLTF.